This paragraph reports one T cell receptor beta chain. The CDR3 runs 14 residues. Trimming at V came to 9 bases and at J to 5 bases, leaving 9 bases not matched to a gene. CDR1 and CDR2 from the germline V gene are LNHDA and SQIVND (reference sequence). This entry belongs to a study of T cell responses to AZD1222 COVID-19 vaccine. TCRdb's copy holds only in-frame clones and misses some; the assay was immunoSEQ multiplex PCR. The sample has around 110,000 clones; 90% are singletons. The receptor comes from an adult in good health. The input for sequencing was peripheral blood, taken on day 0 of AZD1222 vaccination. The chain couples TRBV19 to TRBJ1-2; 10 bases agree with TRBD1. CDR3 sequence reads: CASNTGQGPYGYTF. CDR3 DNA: TGTGCCAGCAATACGGGACAGGGGCCGTATGGCTACACCTTC.